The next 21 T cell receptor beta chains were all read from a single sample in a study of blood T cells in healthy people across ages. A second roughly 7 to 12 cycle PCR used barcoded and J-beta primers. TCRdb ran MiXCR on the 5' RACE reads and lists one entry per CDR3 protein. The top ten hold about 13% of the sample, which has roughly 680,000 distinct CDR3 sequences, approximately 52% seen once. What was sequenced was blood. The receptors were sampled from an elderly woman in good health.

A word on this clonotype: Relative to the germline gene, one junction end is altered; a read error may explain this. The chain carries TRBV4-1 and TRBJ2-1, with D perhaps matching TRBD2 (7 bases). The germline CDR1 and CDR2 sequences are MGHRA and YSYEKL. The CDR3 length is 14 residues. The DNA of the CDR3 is TGTGCATCCGGACGGGGGGCCAACTACAATGAGCAGTTCTTC. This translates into CASGRGANYNEQFF.

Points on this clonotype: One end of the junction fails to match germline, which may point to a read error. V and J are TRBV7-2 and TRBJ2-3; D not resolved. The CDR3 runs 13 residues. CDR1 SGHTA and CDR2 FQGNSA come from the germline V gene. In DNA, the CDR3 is TGTGCCGGCAGCTTTGTGCGCACAGATACGCAGTATTTT. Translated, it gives CAGSFVRTDTQYF.

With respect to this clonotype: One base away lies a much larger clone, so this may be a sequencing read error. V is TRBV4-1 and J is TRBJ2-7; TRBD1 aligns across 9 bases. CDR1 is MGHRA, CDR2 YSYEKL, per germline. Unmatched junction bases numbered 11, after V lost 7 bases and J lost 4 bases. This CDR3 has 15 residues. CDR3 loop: CASNHTGTGRYEQYF. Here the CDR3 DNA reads TGCGCCAGCAACCACACCGGGACAGGGCGATACGAGCAGTACTTC.

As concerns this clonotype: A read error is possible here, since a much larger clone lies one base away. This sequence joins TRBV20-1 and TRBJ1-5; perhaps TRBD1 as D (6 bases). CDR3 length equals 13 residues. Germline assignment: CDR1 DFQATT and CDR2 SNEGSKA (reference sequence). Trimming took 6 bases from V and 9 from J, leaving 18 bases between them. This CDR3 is CSARRYTGRPQHF. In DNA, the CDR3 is TGCAGTGCGCGACGGTACACAGGGCGGCCCCAGCATTTT.

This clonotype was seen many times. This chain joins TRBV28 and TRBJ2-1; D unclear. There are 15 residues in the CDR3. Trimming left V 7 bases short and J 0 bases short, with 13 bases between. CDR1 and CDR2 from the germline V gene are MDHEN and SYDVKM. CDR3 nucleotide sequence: TGTGCCAGCACCCCAACCGGGCCCTCCTACAATGAGCAGTTCTTC. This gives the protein CASTPTGPSYNEQFF.

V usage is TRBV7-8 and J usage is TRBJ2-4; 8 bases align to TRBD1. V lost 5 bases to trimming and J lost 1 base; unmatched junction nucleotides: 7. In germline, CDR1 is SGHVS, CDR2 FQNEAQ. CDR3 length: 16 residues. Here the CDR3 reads CASSLTGAGAKNIQYF. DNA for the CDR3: TGTGCCAGCAGCCTGACAGGGGCAGGGGCCAAAAACATTCAGTACTTC.

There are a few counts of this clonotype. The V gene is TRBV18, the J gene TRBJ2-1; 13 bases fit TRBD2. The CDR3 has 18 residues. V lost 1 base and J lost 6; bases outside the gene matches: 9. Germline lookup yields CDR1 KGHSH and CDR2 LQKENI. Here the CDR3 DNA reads TGTGCCAGCTCACCACTGCGAAGCGGACTAGCGGGAGCCAATGAGCAGTTCTTC. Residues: CASSPLRSGLAGANEQFF.

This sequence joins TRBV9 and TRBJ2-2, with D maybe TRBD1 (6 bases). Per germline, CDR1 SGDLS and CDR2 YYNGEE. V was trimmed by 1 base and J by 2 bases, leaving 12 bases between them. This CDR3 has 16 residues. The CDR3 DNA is TGTGCCAGCAGCGTACAACAGGGTGGTAACACCGGGGAGCTGTTTTTT. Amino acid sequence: CASSVQQGGNTGELFF.

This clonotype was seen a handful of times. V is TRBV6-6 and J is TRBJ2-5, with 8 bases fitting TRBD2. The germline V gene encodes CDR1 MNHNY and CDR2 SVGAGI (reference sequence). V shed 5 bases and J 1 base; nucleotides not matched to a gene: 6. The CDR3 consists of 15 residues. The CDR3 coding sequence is TGTGCCAGCAGTCGCAGCGGGAGATTCCAAGAGACCCAGTACTTC. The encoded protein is CASSRSGRFQETQYF.

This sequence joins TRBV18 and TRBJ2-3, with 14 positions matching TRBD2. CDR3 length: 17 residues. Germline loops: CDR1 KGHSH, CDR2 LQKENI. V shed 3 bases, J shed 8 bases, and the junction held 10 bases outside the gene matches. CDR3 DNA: TGTGCCAGCTCACCCCCTCTAGGACTAGCGGGGGGAGCTACGCAGTATTTT. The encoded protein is CASSPPLGLAGGATQYF.

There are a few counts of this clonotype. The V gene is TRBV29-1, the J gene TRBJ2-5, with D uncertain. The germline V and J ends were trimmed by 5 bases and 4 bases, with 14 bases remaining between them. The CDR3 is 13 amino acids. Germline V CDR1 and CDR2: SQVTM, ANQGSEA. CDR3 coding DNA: TGCAGCGTTCAGGAAGCCTGGGGAGAGACCCAGTACTTC. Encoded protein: CSVQEAWGETQYF.

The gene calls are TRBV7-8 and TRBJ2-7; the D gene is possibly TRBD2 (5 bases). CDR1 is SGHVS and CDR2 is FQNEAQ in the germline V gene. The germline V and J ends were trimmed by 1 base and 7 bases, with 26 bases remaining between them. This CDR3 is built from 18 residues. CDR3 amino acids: CASSLGTRTASSYNEQYF. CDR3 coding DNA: TGTGCCAGCAGCTTAGGGACGCGGACTGCGAGCTCCTACAATGAGCAGTACTTC.

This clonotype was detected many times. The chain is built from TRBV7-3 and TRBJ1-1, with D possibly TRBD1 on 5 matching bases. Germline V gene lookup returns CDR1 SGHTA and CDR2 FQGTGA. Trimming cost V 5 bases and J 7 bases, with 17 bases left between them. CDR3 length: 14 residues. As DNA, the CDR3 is TGTGCCAGCAGCCCCGGTTCCGGGGCGCGTGAAGCTTTCTTT. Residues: CASSPGSGAREAFF.

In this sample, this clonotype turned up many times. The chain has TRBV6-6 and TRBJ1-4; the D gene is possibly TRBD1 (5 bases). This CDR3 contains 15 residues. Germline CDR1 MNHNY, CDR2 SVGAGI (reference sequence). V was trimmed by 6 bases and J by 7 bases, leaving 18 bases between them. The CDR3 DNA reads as TGTGCCAGCAGCCCACCAGGGTCCCCGGGTGAAAAACTGTTTTTT. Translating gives CASSPPGSPGEKLFF.

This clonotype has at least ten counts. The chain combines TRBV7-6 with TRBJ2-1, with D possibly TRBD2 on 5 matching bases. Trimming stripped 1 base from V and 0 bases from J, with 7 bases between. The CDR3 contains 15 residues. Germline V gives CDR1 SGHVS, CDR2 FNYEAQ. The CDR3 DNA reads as TGTGCCAGCAGCTTAGTGGGAGTCTCCTACAATGAGCAGTTCTTC. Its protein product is CASSLVGVSYNEQFF. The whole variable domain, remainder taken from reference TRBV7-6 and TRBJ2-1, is GAGVSQSPRYKVTKRGQDVALRCDPISGHVSLYWYRQALGQGPEFLTYFNYEAQQDKSGLPNDRFSAERPEGSISTLTIQRTEQRDSAMYRCASSLVGVSYNEQFFGPGTRLTVL.

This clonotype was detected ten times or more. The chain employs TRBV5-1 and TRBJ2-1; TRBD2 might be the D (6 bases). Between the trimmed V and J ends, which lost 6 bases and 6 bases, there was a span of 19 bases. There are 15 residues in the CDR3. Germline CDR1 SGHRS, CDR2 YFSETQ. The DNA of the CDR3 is TGCGCCAGCACAGATACGGGAGCCTTTAGCAATGAGCAGTTCTTC. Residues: CASTDTGAFSNEQFF. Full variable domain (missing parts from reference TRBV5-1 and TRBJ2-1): KAGVTQTPRYLIKTRGQQVTLSCSPISGHRSVSWYQQTPGQGLQFLFEYFSETQRNKGNFPGRFSGRQFSNSRSEMNVSTLELGDSALYLCASTDTGAFSNEQFFGPGTRLTVL.

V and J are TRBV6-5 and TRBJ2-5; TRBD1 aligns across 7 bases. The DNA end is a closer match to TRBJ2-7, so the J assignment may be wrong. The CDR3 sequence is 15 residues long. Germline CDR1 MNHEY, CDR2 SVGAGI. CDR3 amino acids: CASRLRTGGRSEQYF. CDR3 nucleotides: TGTGCCAGCAGACTCCGGACAGGAGGTCGGAGCGAGCAGTACTTC.

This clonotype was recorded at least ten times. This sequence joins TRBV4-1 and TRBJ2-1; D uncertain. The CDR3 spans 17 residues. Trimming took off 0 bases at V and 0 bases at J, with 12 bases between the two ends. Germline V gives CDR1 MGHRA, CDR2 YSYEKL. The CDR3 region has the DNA TGCGCCAGCAGCCAAGATGAAGCCTCCACCTCCTACAATGAGCAGTTCTTC. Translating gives CASSQDEASTSYNEQFF.

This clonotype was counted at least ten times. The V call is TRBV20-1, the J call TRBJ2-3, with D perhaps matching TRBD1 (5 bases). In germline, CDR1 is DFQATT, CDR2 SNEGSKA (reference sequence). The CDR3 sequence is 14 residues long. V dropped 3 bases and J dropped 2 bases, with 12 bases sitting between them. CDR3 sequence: CSARGRVLTDTQYF. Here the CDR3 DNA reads TGCAGTGCTAGGGGGCGTGTCCTCACAGATACGCAGTATTTT.

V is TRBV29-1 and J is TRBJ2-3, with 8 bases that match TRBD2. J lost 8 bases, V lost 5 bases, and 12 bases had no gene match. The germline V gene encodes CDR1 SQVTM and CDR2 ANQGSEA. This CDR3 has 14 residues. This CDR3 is CSVKGLAAELTQYF. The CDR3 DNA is TGCAGCGTTAAAGGACTAGCCGCCGAACTTACGCAGTATTTT.

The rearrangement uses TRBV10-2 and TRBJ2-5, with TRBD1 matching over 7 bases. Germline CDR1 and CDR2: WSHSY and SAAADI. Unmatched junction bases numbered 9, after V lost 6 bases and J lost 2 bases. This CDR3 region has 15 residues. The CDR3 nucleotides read TGCGCCAGCAGCCCCTCGACAGGGTTACAAGAGACCCAGTACTTC. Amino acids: CASSPSTGLQETQYF.